A single sample gave rise to the 30 T cell receptor beta chains below, sequenced in a study of blood T cell repertoires in COVID-19. The repertoire was sequenced with immunoSEQ multiplex PCR; TCRdb's copy has only in-frame clones and lacks some. The repertoire consists of 270,000 or so clones, with about nine tenths occurring once and the leading ten covering 11%. The material sequenced was peripheral blood. The receptors shown here come from a woman between 25 and 40 years old with COVID-19, enrolled during active disease.

This chain connects TRBV10-1 to TRBJ2-1, with D perhaps TRBD1 (6 bases). The CDR3 totals 16 residues. Trimming removed 6 bases from V and 0 bases from J, with 15 bases in between. Looked up from germline, CDR1 is WNHNN and CDR2 is SYGVQD (reference sequence). CDR3 loop: CASSPSTGISYNEQFF. Here the CDR3 DNA reads TGCGCCAGCAGCCCTTCTACAGGGATCTCCTACAATGAGCAGTTCTTC.

This chain uses TRBV11-2 with TRBJ1-6; D is ambiguous. The germline CDR1 and CDR2 sequences are SGHAT and FQNNGV. The CDR3 runs to 16 residues. Trimming shortened V by 5 bases and J by 7 bases, and 18 bases separated the two germline ends. CDR3 residues: CASSLLGGHGNSPLHF. The DNA for the CDR3 is TGTGCCAGCAGCCTCCTAGGAGGGCATGGAAATTCACCCCTCCACTTT.

The rearrangement uses TRBV5-1 and TRBJ2-1; no reliable D call. There are 13 residues in the CDR3. Trimming removed 0 bases at V and 7 bases at J, with 8 bases between. Germline V gene lookup returns CDR1 SGHRS and CDR2 YFSETQ. The CDR3 sequence is CASSLGAGNEQFF. The DNA of the CDR3 is TGCGCCAGCAGCTTGGGGGCAGGAAATGAGCAGTTCTTC.

This rearrangement joins TRBV7-8 to TRBJ2-7; 7 bases agree with TRBD1. J gave up 0 bases and V 5 bases, and 10 bases lay outside the gene matches. Germline V gives CDR1 SGHVS, CDR2 FQNEAQ. The CDR3 spans 16 residues. CDR3 residues: CASSRDSQSDSYEQYF. The CDR3 DNA is TGTGCCAGCAGCCGGGACAGCCAATCTGACTCCTACGAGCAGTACTTC.

The V call is TRBV5-8, the J call TRBJ1-2, with no clear D. CDR1 and CDR2 (germline): SGHTS, YDEGEE. The CDR3 covers 11 residues. V dropped 1 base and J dropped 7 bases, with 5 bases sitting between them. The CDR3 spells CASSLSVGYTF. The CDR3 nucleotides are TGTGCCAGCAGCTTGTCCGTTGGCTACACCTTC.

J is TRBJ2-4 and V is TRBV11-2, with 7 bases identical to TRBD1. Germline CDR1 and CDR2: SGHAT and FQNNGV. This CDR3 comprises 15 residues. The V and J ends lost 4 bases and 1 base, in that order; junction bases with no gene match: 4. The CDR3 coding sequence is TGTGCCAGCAGCTCCACCAGGGGGGCCAAAAACATTCAGTACTTC. Amino acid sequence: CASSSTRGAKNIQYF.

V gene TRBV30 combines with J gene TRBJ2-7; no clear D gene. The V gene lost 3 bases and the J gene lost 5 bases, with 20 bases spanning the gap. CDR1 and CDR2 (germline): GTSNPN, SVGIG (reference sequence). There are 15 residues in the CDR3. As DNA, the CDR3 is TGTGCCTGGAGGCCGACGGGTGTCTTCTTCCACGAGCAGTACTTC. Translation: CAWRPTGVFFHEQYF.

The J gene is TRBJ2-7, the V gene TRBV27; the match to TRBD1 covers 8 bases. Germline CDR1 MNHEY, CDR2 SMNVEV (reference sequence). Losses at the gene ends were 3 bases for V and 1 base for J; bases not matched to a gene: 2. The length of the CDR3 is 14 residues. CDR3 coding DNA: TGTGCCAGCAGTTTGCAGGGGGCTTCCTACGAGCAGTACTTC. The encoded protein is CASSLQGASYEQYF.

The rearrangement links TRBV5-1 to TRBJ2-1, with TRBD2 matching 11 bases. The CDR3 contains 16 residues. Germline V gives CDR1 SGHRS, CDR2 YFSETQ. The V and J ends lost 3 bases and 8 bases, in that order; junction bases with no gene match: 10. Here the CDR3 DNA reads TGCGCCAGCAGCTGGATAGCGGGGGGGAGTTCCGATGAGCAGTTCTTC. This sequence encodes CASSWIAGGSSDEQFF.

The V call is TRBV5-1, the J call TRBJ1-1, with a weak D call TRBD1 (5 bases). The CDR3 covers 13 residues. The germline V and J ends were trimmed by 4 bases and 6 bases, with 13 bases remaining between them. Germline V gives CDR1 SGHRS, CDR2 YFSETQ. The CDR3 bases are TGCGCCAGCAGCCAGGGCCAGGCCCCTGAAGCTTTCTTT. As protein: CASSQGQAPEAFF.

The chain links TRBV11-2 to TRBJ2-7, with a possible D match to TRBD1 (6 bases). The CDR3 covers 16 residues. Trimming left V 1 base short and J 0 bases short, with 13 bases between. Germline V gene sequence: CDR1 SGHAT, CDR2 FQNNGV. Written as DNA, the CDR3 is TGTGCCAGCAGCTTAGGTCAGGGGCTCGCCTCCTACGAGCAGTACTTC. Its protein product is CASSLGQGLASYEQYF.

This clone was detected once. The chain recombines TRBV7-2 with TRBJ2-5, with TRBD2 as a possible D gene (5 bases). The CDR3 is 14 residues long. CDR1 is SGHTA, CDR2 FQGNSA, per germline. V was shortened by 5 bases and J by 2 bases, with 12 bases between the two germline ends. The DNA for the CDR3 is TGTGCCAGCAGCCCAGGACTGTTACAAGAGACCCAGTACTTC. Translated: CASSPGLLQETQYF.

The chain couples TRBV19 to TRBJ2-7; possibly TRBD1 for D (6 bases). The germline CDR1 and CDR2 sequences are LNHDA and SQIVND (reference sequence). V dropped 4 bases and J dropped 2 bases, with 12 bases sitting between them. The CDR3 totals 14 residues. The CDR3 coding sequence is TGTGCCAGTAGTAACCCAGGGGAGACCTACGAGCAGTACTTC. Translation gives CASSNPGETYEQYF.

The chain links TRBV7-9 to TRBJ1-1, with 7 bases that match TRBD1. CDR3 length: 16 amino acids. Germline V gives CDR1 SEHNR, CDR2 FQNEAQ (reference sequence). V shed 2 bases and J 1 base; nucleotides not matched to a gene: 7. The CDR3, as DNA: TGTGCCAGCAGCTTACGCGTACAGGGGACGAACACTGAAGCTTTCTTT. Translated: CASSLRVQGTNTEAFF.

This chain joins TRBV5-1 and TRBJ2-3; D is unresolved. This CDR3 spans 12 amino acids. Trimming shortened V by 7 bases and J by 1 base, and 7 bases separated the two germline ends. Germline V gives CDR1 SGHRS, CDR2 YFSETQ. Here the CDR3 DNA reads TGCGCCAGCGGTCCAGGCACAGATACGCAGTATTTT. This codes for CASGPGTDTQYF.

The chain carries TRBV11-1 and TRBJ2-3; TRBD1 matches 7 bases. With 5 bases clipped from V and 1 base from J, the junction kept 6 bases outside the gene matches. Germline CDR1 SGHAT, CDR2 FQDESV (reference sequence). The length of the CDR3 is 15 residues. DNA for the CDR3: TGTGCCAGCAGCCCCCGGGACAGAGGCACAGATACGCAGTATTTT. Protein sequence: CASSPRDRGTDTQYF.

CDR3 sequence (DNA): TGTGCCAGCAGCTTAAAAGATGCCCTGGCTGCTTTCTTT. Its translation: CASSLKDALAAFF. This rearrangement joins TRBV13 to TRBJ1-1; D gene ambiguous. CDR1 PRHDT and CDR2 FYEKMQ come from the germline V gene (reference sequence). V lost 2 bases, J lost 11 bases, and 15 bases lay in between. This CDR3 region has 13 residues.

On this clone: The sample carries other DNA sequences with the same CDR3. This rearrangement joins TRBV28 to TRBJ1-2, with a possible D match to TRBD1 (5 bases). Germline V lookup: CDR1 MDHEN, CDR2 SYDVKM. Trimming removed 6 bases from V and 5 bases from J, with 13 bases in between. This CDR3 has 13 residues. CDR3 loop: CASSLGTQYGYTF. CDR3 sequence (DNA): TGTGCCAGCAGCCTCGGGACTCAATATGGCTACACCTTC.

The rearrangement links TRBV4-1 to TRBJ2-3; D gene uncertain. CDR1 is MGHRA, CDR2 YSYEKL, per germline. The CDR3 spans 14 residues. Trimming took 4 bases from V and 4 from J, leaving 12 bases between them. The CDR3 bases are TGCGCCAGCAGCCCGCTGCGGCGACCAGATACGCAGTATTTT. Its translation: CASSPLRRPDTQYF.

V gene TRBV2 combines with J gene TRBJ2-7, with a possible D match to TRBD1 (5 bases). CDR1 is SNHLY, CDR2 FYNNEI, per germline. The CDR3 is 12 residues long. V shed 11 bases and J shed 5 bases, with 16 bases lying between them. CDR3 sequence (DNA): TGTGCCGGACACCGGTCCCCCGACGAGCAGTACTTC. Encoded protein: CAGHRSPDEQYF.

The V and J genes are TRBV18 and TRBJ1-2, with 10 bases fitting TRBD1. Looked up from germline, CDR1 is KGHSH and CDR2 is LQKENI. V lost 8 bases to trimming and J lost 6 bases; unmatched junction nucleotides: 9. This CDR3 is 14 amino acids long. CDR3 nucleotides: TGTGCCAGCGCCCCACGGACAGGGGGGGATGGCTACACCTTC. Translation gives CASAPRTGGDGYTF.

The genes are TRBV5-6 and TRBJ1-5, with D unclear. Trimming stripped 1 base from V and 2 bases from J, with 10 bases between. The CDR3 length is 15 residues. Germline lookup yields CDR1 SGHDT and CDR2 YYEEEE. The CDR3 loop is CASSLQVGRNQPQHF. Here the CDR3 DNA reads TGTGCCAGCAGCTTGCAGGTGGGTCGCAATCAGCCCCAGCATTTT.

The chain couples TRBV6-1 to TRBJ2-7; the D gene is possibly TRBD1 (5 bases). Germline V lookup: CDR1 MNHNS, CDR2 SASEGT. Trimming left V 3 bases short and J 2 bases short, with 14 bases between. The CDR3 covers 15 residues. CDR3 nucleotides: TGTGCCAGCAGTGATAACAGGTTTCCTACCTACGAGCAGTACTTC. It encodes CASSDNRFPTYEQYF.

As to this clone: The same CDR3 arises from other DNA sequences in this sample as well. J is TRBJ1-2 and V is TRBV6-5; TRBD1 is a possible D gene (5 bases). This CDR3 spans 14 amino acids. Trimming removed 2 bases from V and 7 bases from J, with 14 bases in between. The germline gives CDR1 MNHEY, CDR2 SVGAGI. The CDR3, as DNA: TGTGCCAGCAGTTACACCGGGCAGGGTAGTGGCTACACCTTC. This codes for CASSYTGQGSGYTF.

This chain joins TRBV4-1 and TRBJ1-2; D ambiguous. CDR3 length: 14 amino acids. V lost 1 base to trimming and J lost 8 bases, with 14 bases between them. Looked up from germline, CDR1 is MGHRA and CDR2 is YSYEKL. The CDR3 sequence is CASSQVTGEGGYTF. CDR3 nucleotide sequence: TGCGCCAGCAGCCAAGTCACCGGCGAGGGAGGCTACACCTTC.

The gene calls are TRBV19 and TRBJ1-5; 9 bases fit TRBD1. There are 17 residues in the CDR3. The germline V gene has CDR1 LNHDA and CDR2 SQIVND (reference sequence). Unmatched junction bases numbered 11, after V lost 1 base and J lost 7 bases. The CDR3 DNA is TGTGCCAGTAGTATAGGTGATACAGGGGGCGCGGGGCAGCCCCAGCATTTT. This codes for CASSIGDTGGAGQPQHF.

The J gene is TRBJ2-7, the V gene TRBV6-1, with D maybe TRBD1 (6 bases). The V end was cut by 2 bases, the J end by 4 bases, with 21 bases between. The CDR3 is 17 amino acids. Germline V lookup: CDR1 MNHNS, CDR2 SASEGT. The CDR3: CASSEFLGFGTPYEQYF. The CDR3 DNA is TGTGCCAGCAGTGAATTCTTAGGATTTGGGACACCATACGAGCAGTACTTC.

This chain connects TRBV6-5 to TRBJ1-6, with a tentative D call TRBD1 (5 bases). V was pared by 6 bases and J by 7 bases, with 16 bases between. Germline CDR1 is MNHEY and CDR2 is SVGAGI. The CDR3 spans 15 residues. The CDR3 is CASRAGGRANSPLHF. The CDR3 DNA follows: TGTGCCAGCAGAGCGGGTGGCAGGGCGAATTCACCCCTCCACTTT.

In DNA, the CDR3 is TGTGCCAGTAGTCCGCGCCCCCTCGGGGGAAAACTGTTTTTT. Translated, it gives CASSPRPLGGKLFF. This rearrangement joins TRBV19 to TRBJ1-4; D might be TRBD1 (5 bases). This CDR3 region has 14 residues. Germline V CDR1 and CDR2: LNHDA, SQIVND (reference sequence). Trimming left V 5 bases short and J 10 bases short, with 17 bases between. Variable domain in full (rest from reference TRBV19 and TRBJ1-4): DGGITQSPKYLFRKEGQNVTLSCEQNLNHDAMYWYRQDPGQGLRLIYYSQIVNDFQKGDIAEGYSVSREKKESFPLTVTSAQKNPTAFYLCASSPRPLGGKLFFGSGTQLSVL.

V gene TRBV9 combines with J gene TRBJ2-1; D remains ambiguous. The V end lost 3 bases, the J end lost 1 base, and 11 bases lay between the germline ends. This CDR3 spans 15 amino acids. Germline V gene data show CDR1 as SGDLS and CDR2 as YYNGEE. Written as DNA, the CDR3 is TGTGCCAGCAGCGCCATGGGCCTTTCCTACAATGAGCAGTTCTTC. Its protein is CASSAMGLSYNEQFF.